This TCR beta chain came from a study of blood T cell repertoires in COVID-19. Overall study context: From the United States, Italy and Spain came samples of acute and convalescent COVID-19.

This CDR3 contains 14 residues. In germline, CDR1 is MDHEN, CDR2 SYDVKM. V was pared by 3 bases and J by 8 bases, with 13 bases between. Authors' methods: Counts of nucleated cells, estimated from reference gene primer amplification, were obtained. Assay used: immunoSEQ multiplex PCR; TCRdb lists only in-frame clones, some missing. Clone size and the V and J calls come from that table; the DNA yielded D and trimming. The profile shows 70,000 to 95,000 clones, 84% of them singletons. The rearrangement links TRBV28 to TRBJ1-4; no firm D call. The TCR originated in a human donor in a cohort sampled during active COVID-19. Sample: peripheral blood. CDR3 bases: TGTGCCAGCAGTTTCAGACGCTCGGGGGAAAAACTGTTTTTT. This encodes CASSFRRSGEKLFF.